This entry concerns a single T cell receptor (beta chain). Its antigen is as yet unknown. This entry belongs to a study of T-cell reconstitution after alpha-beta-depleted transplantation in children. Study findings and constraints: T cells produced anew were the main source of T-cell counts and diversity one year after transplant. Where alpha-beta T cells came from about two months after transplant was reportedly several hundred expanded graft clones.

A TCRbeta library incorporating unique molecular identifiers was prepared. TCRdb reanalysed the PCR reads using MiXCR and keeps one entry per CDR3 protein. The profile shows around 580,000 distinct CDR3 sequences, roughly 27% of them singletons. This CDR3 has 16 amino acids. The germline V and J ends were trimmed by 7 bases and 0 bases, with 16 bases remaining between them. The sequences come from PBMCs, collected before TCRalphabeta/CD19-depleted stem cell transplant. The chain employs TRBV5-3 and TRBJ2-2, with D perhaps matching TRBD2 (6 bases). TRBV5-3 is flagged as an ORF with uncertain function. The TCR was taken from a boy under three years old with Wiskott-Aldrich syndrome, due to receive a stem cell transplant. The DNA of the CDR3 is TGTGCCAGAGAGGTGCGGCGGGGTGCGAACACCGGGGAGCTGTTTTTT. This encodes CAREVRRGANTGELFF.